What follows is one TCR beta chain and its context. Its antigen is still unknown. The data are from a study of cytomegalovirus exposure and HLA in healthy donors. Study-wide context: According to later analysis, the same platform produced the 120 or so validation and several hundred first-cohort repertoires. Findings and caveats of the study: The investigators catalogued 150 to 200 TCR beta chains as cytomegalovirus-associated. Some public TCRs appeared in many individuals, while most sequences were rare. The classifier was said to identify cytomegalovirus status with high specificity and sensitivity.

Profiled with immunoSEQ multiplex PCR; TCRdb holds only in-frame clones, not every one. Of 170,000 or so clones in the sample, 80% to 85% were seen once. V was shortened by 0 bases and J by 5 bases, with 10 bases between the two germline ends. The CDR3 is 14 residues long. Germline V gene data show CDR1 as SEHNR and CDR2 as FQNEAQ (reference sequence). The material sequenced was PBMCs. The sequence derives from a woman aged 18-30 years in good health and CMV-seropositive. The gene calls are TRBV7-9 and TRBJ1-1; no definite D call. The CDR3 sequence: CASSLALGRTEAFF. The DNA for the CDR3 is TGTGCCAGCAGCTTAGCGCTGGGGAGGACTGAAGCTTTCTTT.